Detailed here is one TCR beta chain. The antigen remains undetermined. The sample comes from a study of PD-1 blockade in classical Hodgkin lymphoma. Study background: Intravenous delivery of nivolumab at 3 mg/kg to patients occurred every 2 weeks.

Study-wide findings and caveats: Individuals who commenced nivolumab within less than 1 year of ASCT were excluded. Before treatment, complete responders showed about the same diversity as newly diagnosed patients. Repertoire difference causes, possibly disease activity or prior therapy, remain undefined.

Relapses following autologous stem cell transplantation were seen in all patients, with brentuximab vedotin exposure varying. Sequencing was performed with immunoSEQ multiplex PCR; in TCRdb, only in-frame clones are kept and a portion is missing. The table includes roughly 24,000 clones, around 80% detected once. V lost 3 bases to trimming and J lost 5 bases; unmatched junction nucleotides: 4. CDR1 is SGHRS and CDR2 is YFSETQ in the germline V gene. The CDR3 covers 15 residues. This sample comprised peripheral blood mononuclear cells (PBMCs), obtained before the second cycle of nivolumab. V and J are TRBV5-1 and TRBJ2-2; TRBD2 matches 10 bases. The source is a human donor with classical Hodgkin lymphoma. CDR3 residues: CASSYGLAETGELFF. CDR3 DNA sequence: TGCGCCAGCAGCTATGGACTAGCGGAGACCGGGGAGCTGTTTTTT.